Shown below are 25 T cell receptor beta chains from a single sample sequenced in a study of cytomegalovirus exposure and HLA in healthy donors. PCR involved 60 Vbeta and 13 Jbeta primers. Repertoires were generated with immunoSEQ multiplex PCR, while TCRdb's copy carries only in-frame clones and drops some. The profile covers fewer than 200,000 clones, with 80% to 85% appearing a single time and about 1% taken by the ten largest. The sample comprised PBMCs. The receptors stem from a man aged 25-40 years in good health and CMV-seronegative.

This chain uses TRBV21-1 with TRBJ2-5; TRBD1, the table's D call, was not compared with the DNA. TRBV21-1 is classified as a pseudogene. The CDR3 runs 16 residues. This CDR3 is CASSDRVAIPQETQYF. The DNA for the CDR3 is TGTGCCAGCAGCGACAGGGTCGCCATTCCCCAAGAGACCCAGTACTTC.

The CDR3 spells CASSQVRGYETQYF. The CDR3 bases are TGTGCCAGCAGCCAAGTCCGCGGGTATGAGACCCAGTACTTC. J is TRBJ2-5 and V is TRBV4-2; D perhaps matches TRBD2 (5 bases). The germline V gene has CDR1 LGHNA and CDR2 YNFKEQ. The V gene lost 1 base and the J gene lost 5 bases, with 11 bases spanning the gap. The CDR3 runs 14 residues.

The chain joins TRBV7-8 to TRBJ1-4, with D possibly matching TRBD1 (5 bases). V lost 1 base to trimming and J lost 12 bases, with 18 bases between them. CDR3 size: 15 residues. CDR1 SGHVS and CDR2 FQNEAQ come from the germline V gene. The CDR3 region has the DNA TGTGCCAGCAGCTTAGGGGGGACCGGAGGGGTAGAACTGTTTTTT. It encodes CASSLGGTGGVELFF.

The chain carries TRBV4-3 and TRBJ2-1, with 15 bases aligning to TRBD2. The CDR3 runs to 17 residues. Germline values: CDR1 LGHNA, CDR2 YSLEER. Trimming took 1 base from V and 7 from J; bases not matched to a gene: 5. CDR3 DNA: TGCGCCAGCAGCCAAGGTTTTGGGACTAGCGGGGGGAATGAGCAGTTCTTC. Residues: CASSQGFGTSGGNEQFF.

Written as DNA, the CDR3 is TGTGCCAGCAGCTTGGGTGGACAGGGTCCACCCCTCCACTTT. Its protein is CASSLGGQGPPLHF. This chain joins TRBV5-8 and TRBJ1-6, with 8 bases matching TRBD1. V shed 0 bases, J shed 11 bases, and the junction held 4 bases outside the gene matches. The length of the CDR3 is 14 residues. In germline, CDR1 is SGHTS, CDR2 YDEGEE.

The chain carries TRBV2 and TRBJ2-6; D is ambiguous. Per germline, CDR1 SNHLY and CDR2 FYNNEI. The CDR3 runs 14 residues. In DNA form, the CDR3 reads TGTGCAAACTCTGACTTCCTTGGGGCCAACGTCCTGACTTTC. Protein sequence: CANSDFLGANVLTF.

The chain carries TRBV4-2 and TRBJ2-7, with TRBD1 matching 11 bases. The ends lost 3 bases at V and 6 bases at J; junction bases unmatched: 7. This CDR3 contains 15 residues. Germline V lookup: CDR1 LGHNA, CDR2 YNFKEQ. The CDR3 sequence is CASSQNPGTGGEQYF. CDR3 nucleotides: TGTGCCAGCAGCCAGAACCCCGGGACAGGGGGCGAGCAGTACTTC.

The chain recombines TRBV4-1 with TRBJ1-1; the D is unclear. CDR3 length equals 13 residues. V lost 1 base and J lost 8, with 11 bases in between. The germline V gene has CDR1 MGHRA and CDR2 YSYEKL. The CDR3 spells CASSQVAGMEAFF. The CDR3 DNA sequence: TGCGCCAGCAGCCAAGTGGCGGGGATGGAAGCTTTCTTT.

The J gene is TRBJ2-1, the V gene TRBV14; 7 nucleotides agree with TRBD1. Germline CDR1 and CDR2: SGHDN and FVKESK. V was clipped by 4 bases and J by 4 bases; unmatched bases: 13. The CDR3 loop spans 17 amino acids. The CDR3 region has the DNA TGTGCCAGCAGCCCGAAACAGGGGTTCCCCATATACAATGAGCAGTTCTTC. It yields the protein CASSPKQGFPIYNEQFF.

The chain carries TRBV2 and TRBJ1-2; possible D gene TRBD1, 6 bases. With 6 bases removed from V and 0 bases from J, the gap between germline ends came to 11 bases. Germline V CDR1 and CDR2: SNHLY, FYNNEI. There are 14 residues in the CDR3. CDR3 loop: CASRAGQPNYGYTF. CDR3 DNA sequence: TGTGCCAGCAGAGCGGGACAACCTAACTATGGCTACACCTTC.

This clone was observed a single time. The V and J genes are TRBV29-1 and TRBJ1-2; TRBD1 is a possible D gene (6 bases). V gave up 6 bases and J gave up 3 bases, with 26 bases separating them. CDR1 SQVTM and CDR2 ANQGSEA come from the germline V gene. This CDR3 contains 17 residues. CDR3 in DNA: TGCAGCGTCACTTCCGACGGGGTCCCGGACAGCGACTATGGCTACACCTTC. It specifies CSVTSDGVPDSDYGYTF.

This clone has just one count. This chain connects TRBV5-1 to TRBJ2-7; TRBD1 agrees at 8 bases. The CDR3 is 14 residues long. V lost 4 bases to trimming and J lost 0 bases; unmatched junction nucleotides: 3. Germline CDR1 reads SGHRS; CDR2 reads YFSETQ. The CDR3 DNA reads as TGCGCCAGCAGCGAGACAGGGGCCTCCTACGAGCAGTACTTC. This gives the protein CASSETGASYEQYF.

This clone was counted once. The chain couples TRBV27 to TRBJ2-7; 9 positions match TRBD1. With 8 bases clipped from V and 3 bases from J, the junction kept 2 bases outside the gene matches. Germline V gives CDR1 MNHEY, CDR2 SMNVEV (reference sequence). The CDR3 spans 12 residues. The CDR3 is CASGTGSYEQYF. CDR3 DNA sequence: TGTGCCAGCGGGACAGGGAGCTACGAGCAGTACTTC.

The J gene is TRBJ1-4, the V gene TRBV4-3; D uncertain. CDR1 LGHNA and CDR2 YSLEER come from the germline V gene. The CDR3 is 16 residues long. The V gene lost 0 bases and the J gene lost 2 bases, with 10 bases spanning the gap. CDR3 in amino acids: CASSQDPGSTNEKLFF. The CDR3 region has the DNA TGCGCCAGCAGCCAAGATCCGGGGTCCACTAATGAAAAACTGTTTTTT.

This rearrangement joins TRBV10-3 to TRBJ2-1; possibly TRBD1 for D (6 bases). The V and J ends lost 3 bases and 4 bases respectively, with 16 bases between them. The germline gives CDR1 ENHRY, CDR2 SYGVKD. The CDR3 consists of 16 residues. The CDR3 DNA follows: TGTGCCATCAGTGATCCGGACAGCCTGAGGTACAATGAGCAGTTCTTC. This codes for CAISDPDSLRYNEQFF.

This chain links TRBV5-1 with TRBJ2-2; TRBD2 matches at 14 bases. The CDR3 covers 21 residues. CDR1 SGHRS and CDR2 YFSETQ come from the germline V gene. V lost 0 bases, J lost 4 bases, and 14 bases stayed unmatched. The CDR3, as DNA: TGCGCCAGCAGCTTGGAAACGCCCGGGACTAGCGGGAGCCGTAGCACCGGGGAGCTGTTTTTT. Its protein product is CASSLETPGTSGSRSTGELFF.

The chain carries TRBV10-1 and TRBJ2-1; 9 nucleotides align to TRBD1. The V gene end was trimmed by 5 bases and the J gene end by 16 bases; junction bases not matched to a gene: 6. The CDR3 runs to 11 residues. Germline CDR1 WNHNN, CDR2 SYGVQD (reference sequence). This CDR3 reads CASSRDRAVFF. For the CDR3, the DNA is TGCGCCAGCAGTCGGGACAGGGCCGTTTTCTTC.

About this clone: One junction end disagrees with the germline gene, perhaps due to a read error. This rearrangement joins TRBV7-7 to TRBJ2-1, with a tentative D call TRBD2 (7 bases). Germline V gene sequence: CDR1 SSHAT, CDR2 FNYEAQ (reference sequence). The CDR3 consists of 16 residues. CDR3 nucleotide sequence: TGTGCTAGCAGCTTGGCACAGGCGGGGGACAAAAATGAGCAGTTCTTC. This translates into CASSLAQAGDKNEQFF. Complete variable domain (other parts from reference TRBV7-7 and TRBJ2-1): GAGVSQSPRYKVTKRGQDVTLRCDPISSHATLYWYQQALGQGPEFLTYFNYEAQPDKSGLPSDRFSAERPEGSISTLTIQRTEQRDSAMYRCASSLAQAGDKNEQFFGPGTRLTVL.

The chain uses TRBV5-4 and TRBJ2-3, with 8 bases fitting TRBD1. Germline V CDR1 and CDR2: SGHNT, YYREEE (reference sequence). This CDR3 contains 15 residues. V lost 3 bases, J lost 6 bases, and 9 bases stayed unmatched. CDR3 loop: CASSSNTGGIDTQYF. CDR3 DNA sequence: TGTGCCAGCAGCTCGAATACAGGGGGTATCGATACGCAGTATTTT.

This chain joins TRBV19 and TRBJ1-2; D call uncertain. The CDR3 length is 15 residues. V was shortened by 4 bases and J by 1 base, with 13 bases between the two germline ends. From germline, CDR1 is LNHDA and CDR2 SQIVND (reference sequence). The chain's CDR3 is CASSKPFGINYGYTF. The CDR3 DNA follows: TGTGCCAGTAGTAAGCCATTCGGGATTAACTATGGCTACACCTTC.

The chain links TRBV10-3 to TRBJ2-7, with 13 positions matching TRBD2. CDR1 is ENHRY and CDR2 is SYGVKD in the germline V gene. The CDR3 loop spans 20 amino acids. The V segment lost 0 bases and the J segment 9 bases; nucleotides outside the gene matches: 20. CDR3 loop: CAISESTVTSGRRGMMGQYF. The CDR3 nucleotides read TGTGCCATCAGTGAGTCTACCGTGACTAGCGGGAGGAGGGGGATGATGGGGCAGTACTTC.

The chain combines TRBV5-4 with TRBJ2-3, with D perhaps TRBD1 (5 bases). This CDR3 has 14 residues. CDR1 is SGHNT, CDR2 YYREEE, per germline (reference sequence). V was cut by 1 base and J by 0 bases, with 6 bases left in between. The CDR3, as DNA: TGTGCCAGCAGCTTGCAGGGAAGCACAGATACGCAGTATTTT. It encodes CASSLQGSTDTQYF.

Comment on this clone: A junction boundary mismatches the germline segment, possibly from a read error. The chain has TRBV30 and TRBJ2-1; 8 bases line up with TRBD1. The CDR3 is 15 residues long. Germline lookup yields CDR1 GTSNPN and CDR2 SVGIG (reference sequence). CDR3 in amino acids: CAWSGAGGIPNGQFF. CDR3 bases: TGTGCCTGGAGTGGTGCAGGGGGCATTCCCAATGGGCAGTTCTTC.

The J gene is TRBJ2-1, the V gene TRBV5-4, with unresolved D. The V gene's germline CDR1 is SGHNT and CDR2 YYREEE (reference sequence). This CDR3 contains 15 residues. Between the trimmed V and J ends, which lost 1 base and 4 bases, there was a span of 12 bases. The CDR3 DNA follows: TGTGCCAGCAGCTTGTGGAACCGACTTTACAATGAGCAGTTCTTC. As protein: CASSLWNRLYNEQFF.

This sequence joins TRBV5-1 and TRBJ2-1; 10 bases are shared with TRBD2. The germline CDR1 and CDR2 sequences are SGHRS and YFSETQ. Unmatched junction bases numbered 2, after V lost 1 base and J lost 4 bases. The CDR3 sequence is 15 residues long. The CDR3 nucleotides are TGCGCCAGCAGCTTGACTAGCGGGATATACAATGAGCAGTTCTTC. Protein sequence: CASSLTSGIYNEQFF. Together with reference TRBV5-1 and TRBJ2-1, the CDR3 gives the full variable domain: KAGVTQTPRYLIKTRGQQVTLSCSPISGHRSVSWYQQTPGQGLQFLFEYFSETQRNKGNFPGRFSGRQFSNSRSEMNVSTLELGDSALYLCASSLTSGIYNEQFFGPGTRLTVL.